Sequencing of this T cell receptor (beta chain) was carried out in a study of spatial heterogeneity in lung cancer. On the study more broadly: The correlation between TCR transcript counts in tumor regions and a T cell module score from matched bulk RNA-seq was strong. Study observations and caveats: Within tumors, counts of expanded alpha and beta TCRs tracked tumor mutation counts.

The length of the CDR3 is 15 residues. Germline V lookup: CDR1 SGHRS, CDR2 YFSETQ. The V and J ends lost 0 bases and 3 bases respectively, with 10 bases between them. Time point defined: sample taken at primary tumor resection. Samples were donated by 72 untreated early-stage non-small cell lung cancer patients. By sample share, this clonotype is medium-sized. Antigen: not known. The library protocol tagged each TCR cDNA with a unique molecular identifier. TCRdb ran MiXCR on the 5' RACE reads and lists one entry per CDR3 protein. The data contain over 4,500 distinct CDR3 sequences, about 28% of them seen just once; the ten biggest clones take up roughly 15%.

The sequencing here drew on lung tumor tissue, taken at surgery. The chain has TRBV5-1 and TRBJ2-1; tentatively, D is TRBD1 (5 bases). The sequence was obtained from a male donor with early-stage non-small cell lung cancer. CDR3 sequence (DNA): TGCGCCAGCAGCTTGGATGGACATAACTACAATGAGCAGTTCTTC. This encodes CASSLDGHNYNEQFF.